This is a list of T cell receptor beta chains from one sample in a study of blood T cell repertoires in COVID-19. The repertoire was sequenced with immunoSEQ multiplex PCR; TCRdb's copy has only in-frame clones and lacks some. The sample shows approximately 220,000 clones, approximately 83% of them seen only once. Input material: PBMCs or T cells enriched from blood (not recorded which). These receptors came from a woman in her forties or fifties who had been exposed to COVID-19. The CDR3 runs from the conserved cysteine through the conserved F or W. A D gene is named only where the DNA matches it firmly.

>TRBJ2-3|TRBD2|TRBV7-2
CASSLGGTSGTDTQYF
>TRBJ1-1|TRBD1|TRBV5-1
CASNEQGARTEAFF
>TRBJ1-1|NA|TRBV7-3
CASSFPGGEAFF
>TRBJ1-1|NA|TRBV6-1
CASSGQEVRVVNTEAFF
>TRBJ2-1|TRBD2|TRBV7-2
CASNTRAGVAYNEQFF
>TRBJ2-7|NA|TRBV4-1
CARRDKYEQYF
>TRBJ2-5|TRBD2|TRBV7-6
CASSQSGGASSETQYF
>TRBJ2-1|TRBD1|TRBV10-3
CAISDRGSYNEQFF
>TRBJ1-2|NA|TRBV4-3
CASSQDLWQVGYGYTF
>TRBJ1-2|TRBD1|TRBV5-6
CASILRGLNYGYTF
>TRBJ2-7|TRBD1|TRBV19
CAFSLRKDRAHEQYF
>TRBJ1-4|NA|TRBV4-3
CASSQDPRGNEKLFF
>TRBJ2-5|NA|TRBV4-1
CASSQDGGTQYF
>TRBJ1-3|TRBD1|TRBV3-1/TRBV3-2
CASSQSSRGQGNTIYF
>TRBJ1-2|TRBD1|TRBV2
CASIYETGEIDGYTF
>TRBJ2-5|NA|TRBV7-8
CASSSLRTGNQETQYF
>TRBJ1-5|NA|TRBV5-5
CASSITPWGDQPQHF
>TRBJ2-5|TRBD2|TRBV7-2
CASSWTSGGQETQYF
>TRBJ1-1|TRBD1|TRBV15
CATSSRPGQMVGSTEAFF
>TRBJ2-3|TRBD2|TRBV7-8
CASGGLAGGFVDTQYF
>TRBJ1-3|NA|TRBV5-4
CASSFGSGRASSGNTIYF
>TRBJ2-1|NA|TRBV7-2
CATLLLNEQFF
>TRBJ2-1|NA|TRBV27
CASSLPGLAYNEQFF
>TRBJ1-1|NA|TRBV7-2
CASSLDGLAGAFF
>TRBJ1-2|NA|TRBV27
CASSFSGAHGYTF
>TRBJ2-7|NA|TRBV29-1
CSVETESSYEQYF
>TRBJ1-1|NA|TRBV6-5
CASMDWGGTEAFF
>TRBJ2-5|TRBD1|TRBV5-1
CASSSARGRETQYF
>TRBJ2-7|NA|TRBV18
CASSQDFSYEQYF
>TRBJ2-7|NA|TRBV21-1
CASSTSVEVSYEQYF
>TRBJ1-2|NA|TRBV19
CASSIAPNYGYTF
>TRBJ1-2|NA|TRBV3-1/TRBV3-2
CASSHRGGYGYTF
>TRBJ1-5|NA|TRBV11-2
CASSLGENQPQHF
>TRBJ2-4|NA|TRBV7-8
CASSLATAQNIQYF
>TRBJ1-1|TRBD1|TRBV29-1
CSVEAGDRENTEAFF
>TRBJ1-6|TRBD1|TRBV5-1
CASSQGQVNSPLHF